Shown below are 6 T cell receptor delta chains from a single sample sequenced in a study of gamma-delta T cells after stem cell transplantation (dated by TCRdb to 2016 to 2017). Libraries came from RT-PCR. The sample was run on an Illumina MiSeq. Identical DNA sequences were merged into single rows after TCRdb reprocessed the public reads with CATT. A total of more than 7,000 delta-chain clones appear in this sample, roughly 15% of them only once. The ten largest clones capture under 7% of the sample. The sequenced sample was gamma-delta T cells. Receptors originate from a human donor. It is not recorded whose cells these are; they may come from a transplant donor.

Remarks on this clone: A far larger clone is a single base away, which makes a read error likely. The chain is built from TRDV2 and TRDJ2, with TRDD3 matching over 7 bases. Germline CDR1 GEAIGNYY, CDR2 EKD. The ends lost 1 base at V and 0 bases at J; junction bases unmatched: 7. The CDR3 extends over 17 amino acids. CDR3 nucleotide sequence: TGTGCCTGTGACACGGCGAGTGGGGGAACTTTGACAGCACAACTCTTCTTT. Translated: CACDTASGGTLTAQLFF.

This clone is labeled as medium-sized. The chain couples TRDV2 to TRDJ3; D is possibly TRDD3 (6 bases). Germline CDR1 GEAIGNYY, CDR2 EKD. This CDR3 spans 18 amino acids. V gave up 0 bases and J gave up 1 base, with 12 bases separating them. The CDR3 DNA reads TGTGCCTGTGACACCGCGGGGGAGGGATCCTGGGACACCCGACAGATGTTTTTC. As protein: CACDTAGEGSWDTRQMFF.

This clone ranks as medium-sized (0.01 to 0.1%). The chain carries TRDV2 and TRDJ3; 11 bases match TRDD3. The germline gives CDR1 GEAIGNYY, CDR2 EKD. V shed 2 bases, J shed 0 bases, and the junction held 5 bases outside the gene matches. The CDR3 extends over 19 amino acids. For the CDR3, the DNA is TGTGCCTGTGACAACGTACTGGGGGATAGCTCCTGGGACACCCGACAGATGTTTTTC. Amino acid sequence: CACDNVLGDSSWDTRQMFF.

This clone is medium-sized in the sample. The chain links TRDV1 to TRDJ1; 9 positions match TRDD3. CDR3 size: 18 residues. Germline V gene lookup returns CDR1 TSWWSYY and CDR2 QGS. Trimming cost V 3 bases and J 3 bases; bases outside gene matches: 14. In DNA, the CDR3 is TGTGCTCTTGGGGAGCAGCCCCTGCTGGGGATACGCGCCGATAAACTCATCTTT. As protein: CALGEQPLLGIRADKLIF.

By proportion, this clone is medium-sized (0.01 to 0.1%). The V gene is TRDV2, the J gene TRDJ2; 12 bases map to TRDD3. This CDR3 contains 16 residues. The germline V gene encodes CDR1 GEAIGNYY and CDR2 EKD. With V trimmed by 3 bases and J by 6 bases, 7 bases remained unmatched. CDR3 in DNA: TGTGCCTGTGACCCGACTGGGGGATACAAGGCAGCACAACTCTTCTTT. Translation gives CACDPTGGYKAAQLFF.

To note about this clone: A far larger clone is one base from this, pointing to a likely read error. Distinct nucleotide sequences in the sample also encode this CDR3. The rearrangement joins TRDV2 to TRDJ1; 10 bases agree with TRDD3. Germline-derived CDR1 and CDR2 are GEAIGNYY and EKD. The CDR3 runs to 17 residues. The CDR3 region has the DNA TGTGCCTGTGACGCGTTACTGGGGGATCCGTACACTGATAAACTCATCTTT. Protein sequence: CACDALLGDPYTDKLIF.